These 3 T cell receptor beta chains were all obtained from the same sample, sequenced in a study of blood T cell repertoires in COVID-19. TCRdb keeps only in-frame clones here, not all; method: immunoSEQ multiplex PCR. The profile covers 120,000 or so clones, with approximately 71% appearing a single time and 2% to 2.5% taken by the ten largest. The sample comprised peripheral blood. Receptors were obtained from a woman in her sixties or seventies with acute or convalescent COVID-19.

The rearrangement uses TRBV2 and TRBJ1-5, with 7 bases fitting TRBD1. The J segment lost 3 bases and the V segment lost 2 bases, leaving 4 bases of the junction unmatched. The germline V gene encodes CDR1 SNHLY and CDR2 FYNNEI. The CDR3 is made up of 15 amino acids. This CDR3 is CASSENRGNNQPQHF. As DNA, the CDR3 is TGTGCCAGCAGTGAAAACAGGGGTAACAATCAGCCCCAGCATTTT. Full variable domain (missing parts from reference TRBV2 and TRBJ1-5): EPEVTQTPSHQVTQMGQEVILRCVPISNHLYFYWYRQILGQKVEFLVSFYNNEISEKSEIFDDQFSVERPDGSNFTLKIRSTKLEDSAMYFCASSENRGNNQPQHFGDGTRLSIL.

The chain joins TRBV10-3 to TRBJ1-1; the match to TRBD1 covers 7 bases. Germline V CDR1 and CDR2: ENHRY, SYGVKD. Trimming took 6 bases from V and 1 from J; bases not matched to a gene: 5. CDR3 length: 14 residues. In nucleotides, the CDR3 is TGTGCCATCAGGGGACAGACGACGAACACTGAAGCTTTCTTT. It codes for CAIRGQTTNTEAFF.

This clone was seen a handful of times. The chain couples TRBV20-1 to TRBJ2-1; 12 nucleotides match TRBD2. The CDR3 runs 16 residues. Trimming took 5 bases from V and 2 from J; bases not matched to a gene: 7. Per the germline V gene, CDR1 is DFQATT and CDR2 is SNEGSKA (reference sequence). The CDR3 spells CSARASGRGTYNEQFF. CDR3 DNA sequence: TGCAGTGCTCGTGCTAGCGGGAGGGGAACCTACAATGAGCAGTTCTTC.